Following are 2 T cell receptor beta chains from one sample sequenced in a study of T cells after yellow fever vaccination. Using its own MiXCR run on the 5' RACE reads, TCRdb lists one record per CDR3 protein. The sample yields some 550,000 distinct CDR3 sequences, 15% to 20% seen once. The source was PBMCs, collected 15 days after the yellow fever booster vaccination. The receptors originated from a man in his thirties or forties who received the YFV17D yellow fever vaccine.

This clonotype has just a few counts. The chain links TRBV11-2 to TRBJ2-2; 9 positions agree with TRBD2. CDR1 is SGHAT and CDR2 is FQNNGV in the germline V gene. The CDR3 is 14 residues long. Unmatched junction bases numbered 3, after V lost 5 bases and J lost 5 bases. The CDR3 protein is CASSASGVTGELFF. CDR3 in DNA: TGTGCCAGCAGCGCTAGCGGGGTTACCGGGGAGCTGTTTTTT.

The V call is TRBV7-2, the J call TRBJ2-1, with a weak D call TRBD1 (6 bases). Germline loops: CDR1 SGHTA, CDR2 FQGNSA. V dropped 1 base and J dropped 9 bases, with 13 bases sitting between them. The CDR3 has 14 residues. The CDR3 loop reads CASSLVGGGTEQFF. The DNA for the CDR3 is TGTGCCAGCAGCTTAGTTGGTGGGGGCACTGAGCAGTTCTTC.